A selection of T cell receptor beta chains follows, all from one sample in a study of control samples from healthy donors and cancer patients. Only in-frame clones appear in the TCRdb table, and some are missing; sequencing was by immunoSEQ multiplex PCR. The data contain 160,000 or so clones, over 85% of them seen just once; the ten biggest clones take up 8.5%. The material sequenced was blood. Source of these receptors: a woman aged 40 to 55 in good health. The CDR3 runs from the conserved cysteine through the conserved F or W. D genes are given only for firm matches. Only some rows state a clone size, as once, few, many or a class for expanded clones.

d_call | clone_size | j_call | v_call | cdr3_nt | cdr3_aa
TRBD1 | - | TRBJ2-3 | TRBV10-3 | TGTGCCATCAGCCCCGGGACAGGGGGCACAGATACGCAGTATTTT | CAISPGTGGTDTQYF
TRBD1 | - | TRBJ1-4 | TRBV9 | TGTGCCAGCAGCGCGGGACAGGGAAACGAAAAACTGTTTTTT | CASSAGQGNEKLFF
- | once | TRBJ2-5 | TRBV6-2/TRBV6-3 | TGTGCCAGCAGTCCAGGACAGTTGTACCAAGAGACCCAGTACTTC | CASSPGQLYQETQYF
- | - | TRBJ1-1 | TRBV6-5 | TGTGCCAGCGTTCGCCCGGGAGGGAACACTGAAGCTTTCTTT | CASVRPGGNTEAFF
- | - | TRBJ1-1 | TRBV7-2 | TGTGCCAGCAGCTTAAGCAGGAACACTGAAGCTTTCTTT | CASSLSRNTEAFF
TRBD2 | - | TRBJ2-1 | TRBV4-1 | TGCGCCAGCAGCCGGCAAGCGGGAGAACGGTACAATGAGCAGTTCTTC | CASSRQAGERYNEQFF
- | - | TRBJ1-1 | TRBV4-3 | TGCGCCAGCAGCCAAGGCTGGACCAACACTGAAGCTTTCTTT | CASSQGWTNTEAFF
- | - | TRBJ1-1 | TRBV6-6 | TGTGCCAGCAGTTCCGTGAACACTGAAGCTTTCTTT | CASSSVNTEAFF
TRBD2 | - | TRBJ2-1 | TRBV4-3 | TGCGCCAGCAGCCATGAAAGGACTAGCGGTTATCTCTACAATGAGCAGTTCTTC | CASSHERTSGYLYNEQFF
TRBD1 | - | TRBJ2-2 | TRBV11-2 | TGTGCCAGCAGCCCGTCGACAGGGGGCCTCGGCACCGGGGAGCTGTTTTTT | CASSPSTGGLGTGELFF
- | - | TRBJ2-3 | TRBV19 | TGTGCCAGTAGTGCCAGGACAGGCACAGATACGCAGTATTTT | CASSARTGTDTQYF
TRBD1 | - | TRBJ1-4 | TRBV6-5 | TGTGCCAGCACCACACGGGACAGGGTTGAAAAACTGTTTTTT | CASTTRDRVEKLFF
TRBD1 | once | TRBJ2-1 | TRBV5-1 | TGCGCCAGCAGCCCGGGACCGACAGGGGAGCAGTTCTTC | CASSPGPTGEQFF
- | - | TRBJ2-1 | TRBV5-1 | TGCGCCAGCAGCTTGGCTAGCGCTTACAATGAGCAGTTCTTC | CASSLASAYNEQFF
- | - | TRBJ2-7 | TRBV11-2 | TGTGCCAGCAGCTTGCTTCAAGGCTACGAGCAGTACTTC | CASSLLQGYEQYF
- | - | TRBJ1-5 | TRBV6-2/TRBV6-3 | TGTGCCAGCAGTTACATGGGCGATCAGCCCCAGCATTTT | CASSYMGDQPQHF
- | - | TRBJ2-2 | TRBV4-3 | TGCGCCAGCAGCCAATTTCACCCTCCGCGGACCACCGGGGAGCTGTTTTTT | CASSQFHPPRTTGELFF
- | once | TRBJ2-7 | TRBV11-2 | TGTGCCAGCAGCTTTCGGGGGCTCGAGCAGTACTTC | CASSFRGLEQYF
- | - | TRBJ2-7 | TRBV7-2 | TGTGCCAGCAGCTACAGCGGACTACGCACCTACGAGCAGTACTTC | CASSYSGLRTYEQYF
TRBD1 | - | TRBJ1-1 | TRBV6-2/TRBV6-3 | TGTGCCAGCAGTTACAGGGACAGGGCGAACACTGAAGCTTTCTTT | CASSYRDRANTEAFF
TRBD1 | - | TRBJ1-1 | TRBV7-2 | TGTGCCAGCAGCTTGGGGGACAGGGCGAGGACTGAAGCTTTCTTT | CASSLGDRARTEAFF
- | - | TRBJ2-7 | TRBV7-9 | TGTGCCAGCAGGGCGCTAGGGAGTGGCGAGCAGTACTTC | CASRALGSGEQYF
TRBD2 | - | TRBJ2-1 | TRBV7-9 | TGTGCCAGCAGCACGGAAAAGCTAGCGGGAAATGAGCAGTTCTTC | CASSTEKLAGNEQFF
TRBD2 | once | TRBJ2-3 | TRBV6-2/TRBV6-3 | TGTGCCAGCAGTTTTTTCTGGGCTAGCGGGAGTGGAGATACGCAGTATTTT | CASSFFWASGSGDTQYF
- | - | TRBJ1-1 | TRBV7-9 | TGTGCCAGCAGCCCGACAGGGAACACTGAAGCTTTCTTT | CASSPTGNTEAFF
- | - | TRBJ1-5 | TRBV10-1 | TGCGCCAGCAGTGATCAGCGCAATCAGCCCCAGCATTTT | CASSDQRNQPQHF
- | - | TRBJ1-6 | TRBV4-3 | TGCGCCAGCAGCCGGTCTGGCGTGAGGGGCGCTTCACCCCTCCACTTT | CASSRSGVRGASPLHF
- | - | TRBJ1-2 | TRBV10-3 | TGTGCCATCAGTGAGGATCCAGTCGGCGGCTACACCTTC | CAISEDPVGGYTF
- | - | TRBJ2-6 | TRBV5-6 | TGTGCCAGCAGCTTGATAGGACAGAGATTCTCTGGGGCCAACGTCCTGACTTTC | CASSLIGQRFSGANVLTF
TRBD1 | once | TRBJ1-2 | TRBV19 | TGTGCCAGTTCGACAGGGCAGAGGGGCTATGGCTACACCTTC | CASSTGQRGYGYTF
- | - | TRBJ1-2 | TRBV2 | TGTGCCAGCAGTGAACTTACAGATGATGGCTACACCTTC | CASSELTDDGYTF
- | - | TRBJ1-2 | TRBV12-5 | TGTGCTAGTGGTTTGGTCGGGGGGGGCAGGGTCTATGGCTACACCTTC | CASGLVGGGRVYGYTF
TRBD2 | - | TRBJ2-3 | TRBV5-1 | TGCGCCAGCAGCCCGCGGGGTGCGGGAGTAGGTACGCAGTATTTT | CASSPRGAGVGTQYF
- | - | TRBJ2-1 | TRBV4-2 | TGTGCCAGCAGCCAAGATCCCAGGGTGGTTCGTGAGCAGTTCTTC | CASSQDPRVVREQFF
TRBD2 | - | TRBJ2-1 | TRBV7-3 | TGTGCCAGCAGCTTATCTAGCGGGGGGGCTGGAGAGCAGTTCTTC | CASSLSSGGAGEQFF
- | - | TRBJ2-1 | TRBV30 | TGTGCCTGGAGTGGGTTCGGGGGCAGTAATGAGCAGTTCTTC | CAWSGFGGSNEQFF
- | - | TRBJ1-5 | TRBV18 | TGTGCCAGCTCACCACCGCTTTCTCAGCCCCAGCATTTT | CASSPPLSQPQHF
- | - | TRBJ2-1 | TRBV7-3 | TGTGCCAGCAGCTTACTAGATTCCTCCTACAATGAGCAGTTCTTC | CASSLLDSSYNEQFF
- | - | TRBJ1-1 | TRBV5-1 | TGCGCCAGCAGCTTGGTTCCGGGGGCTAACACTGAAGCTTTCTTT | CASSLVPGANTEAFF
- | - | TRBJ2-1 | TRBV21-1 | TGTGCCAGCAGCAGGCCCGCCCGACTAGCGGGGGGGCCATCCCTTGATTACAATGAGCAGTTCTTC | CASSRPARLAGGPSLDYNEQFF
TRBD2 | - | TRBJ2-1 | TRBV7-2 | TGTGCCAGCAGCTTGGGGACTAGCGGAACCAATGAGCAGTTCTTC | CASSLGTSGTNEQFF
- | - | TRBJ1-1 | TRBV5-1 | TGCGCCAGCAGCTTGGGGACGGTGAACACTGAAGCTTTCTTT | CASSLGTVNTEAFF
- | - | TRBJ1-5 | TRBV25-1 | TGTGCCAGCAGTGAATTTTCAAGCAATCAGCCCCAGCATTTT | CASSEFSSNQPQHF
- | - | TRBJ2-5 | TRBV7-9 | TGTGCCAGCAGCTTAGCGGGACTCTGGGAGACCCAGTACTTC | CASSLAGLWETQYF
TRBD1 | - | TRBJ1-2 | TRBV6-2/TRBV6-3 | TGTGCCAGCAGCCTCCGGGACAGGGTCGCTCTAAGTGGCTACACCTTC | CASSLRDRVALSGYTF
TRBD2 | once | TRBJ2-1 | TRBV14 | TGTGCCAGCCACCATGCGCGCGGGAGGTACAATGAGCAGTTCTTC | CASHHARGRYNEQFF